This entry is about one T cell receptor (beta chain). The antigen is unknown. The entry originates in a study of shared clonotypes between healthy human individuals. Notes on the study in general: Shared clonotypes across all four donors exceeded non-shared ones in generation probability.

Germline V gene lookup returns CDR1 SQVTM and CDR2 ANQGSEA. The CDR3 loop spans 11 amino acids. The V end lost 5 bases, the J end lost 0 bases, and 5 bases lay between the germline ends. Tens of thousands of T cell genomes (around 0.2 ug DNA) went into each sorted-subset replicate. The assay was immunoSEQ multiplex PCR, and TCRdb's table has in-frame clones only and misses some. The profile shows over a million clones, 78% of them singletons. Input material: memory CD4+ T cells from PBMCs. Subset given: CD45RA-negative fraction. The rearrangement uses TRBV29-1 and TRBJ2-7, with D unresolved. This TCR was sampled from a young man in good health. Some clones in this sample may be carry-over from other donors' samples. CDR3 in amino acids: CSVQSSYEQYF. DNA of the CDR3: TGCAGCGTTCAGAGCTCCTACGAGCAGTACTTC.